This T cell receptor (beta chain) was recorded in a study of regulatory T cells in long-lasting Graves disease. Whole-study findings and limits: Newly diagnosed Graves' patients had higher TCR diversity than persistent ones.

Time point reported: newly diagnosed GD, antithyroid drugs for less than 3 months. The TCR library was made from RNA extracted from PBMCs. The CDR3 spans 13 residues. Germline V gene lookup returns CDR1 LNHDA and CDR2 SQIVND (reference sequence). Library construction for TCR beta used iRepertoire HTBI primers and Arm-PCR of CDR3 regions. Each CDR3 protein is one row after TCRdb ran MiXCR on the multiplex PCR reads. The sample has 350,000 to 500,000 distinct CDR3 sequences; 12% to 15% are singletons. This clonotype appeared a single time. Its antigen remains unknown. Since a much larger clone is just one base distant, this may be a read error. A further study also used this sample, focusing on T cells in Graves' hyperthyroidism and ophthalmopathy.

The V and J genes are TRBV19 and TRBJ2-7; TRBD2 agrees at 11 bases. The starting material was peripheral blood mononuclear cells (PBMCs), obtained at new diagnosis, from a patient treated with antithyroid drugs. The source of this sequence is a woman aged 45 to 65 with Graves disease. The CDR3 is CATTSGGSYEQHF. CDR3 coding DNA: TGTGCAACAACTAGCGGGGGATCCTACGAGCAGCACTTC.